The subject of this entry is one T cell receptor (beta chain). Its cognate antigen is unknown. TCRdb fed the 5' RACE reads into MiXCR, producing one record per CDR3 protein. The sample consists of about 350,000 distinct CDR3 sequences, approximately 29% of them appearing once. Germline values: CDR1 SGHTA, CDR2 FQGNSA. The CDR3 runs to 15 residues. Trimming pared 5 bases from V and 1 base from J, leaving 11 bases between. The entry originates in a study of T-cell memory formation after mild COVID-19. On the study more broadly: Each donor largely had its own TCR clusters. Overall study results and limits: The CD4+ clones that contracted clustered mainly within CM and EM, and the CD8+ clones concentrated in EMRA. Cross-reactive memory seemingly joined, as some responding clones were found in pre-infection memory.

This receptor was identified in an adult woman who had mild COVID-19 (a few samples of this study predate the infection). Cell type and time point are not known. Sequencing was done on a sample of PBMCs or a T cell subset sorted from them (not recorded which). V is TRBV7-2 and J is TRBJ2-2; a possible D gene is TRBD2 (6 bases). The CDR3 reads CASSIKRVNTGELFF. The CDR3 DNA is TGTGCCAGCAGCATTAAGCGGGTGAACACCGGGGAGCTGTTTTTT. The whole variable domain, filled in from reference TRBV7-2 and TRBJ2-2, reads GAGVSQSPSNKVTEKGKDVELRCDPISGHTALYWYRQSLGQGLEFLIYFQGNSAPDKSGLPSDRFSAERTGGSVSTLTIQRTQQEDSAVYLCASSIKRVNTGELFFGEGSRLTVL.